This T cell receptor (beta chain) comes out of a study of breast tumors, draining lymph nodes, adjacent tissues. Breast cancer patients provided tissue from their axillary draining lymph nodes. This CDR3 is 17 amino acids long. Germline CDR1 reads MNHEY; CDR2 reads SMNVEV (reference sequence). V was cut by 7 bases and J by 3 bases, with 22 bases left in between. This clonotype was seen only a few times. Its antigen is currently unknown. The study, taken as a whole, reports: Tumors had less TCR diversity than lymph nodes, more than nontumor tissue. Luminal-like breast cancer showed significantly higher tumor–nontumor repertoire similarity than basal-like.

TCRdb passed the multiplex PCR reads through MiXCR, listing each CDR3 protein once. The sample includes about 200,000 distinct CDR3 sequences, roughly 31% of them seen just once. This TCR came from a female donor with breast cancer. Some clones in this sample may be carry-over from other donors' samples. The sequencing sample was made of axillary lymph node tissue. The V gene is TRBV27, the J gene TRBJ1-3; D is possibly TRBD1 (5 bases). The CDR3 reads CASIKGIWQGNGNTIYF. The CDR3 nucleotides are TGTGCCAGCATTAAGGGGATTTGGCAGGGAAATGGAAACACCATATATTTT.